The T cell receptor (beta chain) under discussion was sequenced for a study of T cells and Merkel cell carcinoma outcomes. Study-level findings and limits: In Merkel cell carcinoma, repertoire and T-cell density reportedly predicted outcomes.

Sequencing used immunoSEQ multiplex PCR; TCRdb keeps in-frame clones, though not all of them. The sample carries about 15,000 clones, roughly 76% recorded once. The CDR3 totals 11 residues. The V and J ends lost 2 bases and 3 bases respectively, with 0 bases between them. The germline V gene has CDR1 MGHDK and CDR2 SYGVNS. Note on this clone: Its cognate antigen is unknown.

The rearrangement uses TRBV25-1 and TRBJ2-3; D unresolved. The source of this sequence is a human donor with Merkel cell carcinoma. What was sequenced was tumor tissue from Merkel cell carcinoma. CDR3 bases: TGTGCCAGCAGTGAAACAGATACGCAGTATTTT. Its protein is CASSETDTQYF.